The source of this T cell receptor beta chain is a study of T cell repertoires in cytomegalovirus infection. Whole-study context: CMV epitopes in the study were HLA-C-restricted (recently identified) and HLA-B-restricted (well studied). CMV infection together with matching HLA type was indicated by public TCR beta signatures. Whole-study results and caveats: HLA-C-restricted CMV clonotypes gave the most frequent clonotype in two of eight donors.

Per germline, CDR1 MNHEY and CDR2 SMNVEV (reference sequence). With 2 bases removed from V and 9 bases from J, the gap between germline ends came to 11 bases. This CDR3 is built from 13 residues. Concerning this clonotype: The antigen is undetermined.

TCRdb independently ran MiXCR on the reads; one entry per CDR3 protein. The table has 75,000 to 95,000 distinct CDR3 sequences, about 44% seen once; the top ten hold more than 80%. The V and J genes are TRBV27 and TRBJ2-1, with D hard to call. This material consisted of CD8+ T cells from cultured PBMCs, taken from culture after CMV antigen stimulation. The TCR comes from a human donor in good health (CMV status not recorded). Some clones in this sample may be carry-over from other donors' samples. CDR3 sequence: CASSLRLDGEQFF. The CDR3 bases are TGTGCCAGCAGTTTACGGCTGGACGGTGAGCAGTTCTTC.